These 21 T cell receptor beta chains originate from one sample sequenced in a study of blood T cells in healthy people across ages. Sample-barcoded 5' priming and a J-beta primer mix drove a second PCR of 7 to 11 cycles. A single record per CDR3 protein comes from TCRdb applying MiXCR to the 5' RACE reads. The table lists roughly 800,000 distinct CDR3 sequences, 36% of them singletons. The sample comprised blood. These receptors all come from a man between 18 and 29 years old in good health.

V gene TRBV15 combines with J gene TRBJ2-7; no clear D. With 0 bases removed from V and 4 bases from J, the gap between germline ends came to 7 bases. CDR1 LNHNV and CDR2 YYDKDF come from the germline V gene (reference sequence). The CDR3 is made up of 13 amino acids. CDR3 sequence: CATSREVAYEQYF. The CDR3 DNA follows: TGTGCCACCAGCAGAGAGGTAGCTTACGAGCAGTACTTC.

The chain uses TRBV20-1 and TRBJ2-3; TRBD2 might be the D (5 bases). Germline-derived CDR1 and CDR2 are DFQATT and SNEGSKA (reference sequence). Trimming took 1 base from V and 10 from J, leaving 9 bases between them. The CDR3 is 11 amino acids. The CDR3 DNA sequence: TGCAGTGCTAGAGTGGGGAGCCCGCAGTATTTT. It translates to CSARVGSPQYF.

This clonotype was recorded at least ten times. The chain is built from TRBV29-1 and TRBJ2-5, with unresolved D. Germline values: CDR1 SQVTM, CDR2 ANQGSEA. CDR3 length equals 11 residues. V was cut by 6 bases and J by 2 bases, with 7 bases left in between. The CDR3 bases are TGCAGCGTGGTCAGACAAGAGACCCAGTACTTC. Amino acids: CSVVRQETQYF.

The chain combines TRBV20-1 with TRBJ1-5; TRBD1 might be the D (6 bases). With 6 bases removed from V and 0 bases from J, the gap between germline ends came to 21 bases. Per the germline V gene, CDR1 is DFQATT and CDR2 is SNEGSKA (reference sequence). The CDR3 totals 17 residues. The CDR3 loop is CSAEGGQGLYSNQPQHF. The CDR3 nucleotides read TGCAGTGCCGAGGGGGGGCAGGGCCTATATAGCAATCAGCCCCAGCATTTT.

This clonotype was seen a few times. The chain employs TRBV7-2 and TRBJ1-1, with D unresolved. The CDR3 is 15 residues long. The V gene's germline CDR1 is SGHTA and CDR2 FQGNSA. V was shortened by 2 bases and J by 0 bases, with 10 bases between the two germline ends. The CDR3 DNA sequence: TGTGCCAGCAGCTTAAACGGACGGCTGAACACTGAAGCTTTCTTT. Its protein product is CASSLNGRLNTEAFF.

This clonotype has only a few counts. This chain links TRBV18 with TRBJ1-1; D is perhaps TRBD1 (5 bases). Germline CDR1 and CDR2: KGHSH and LQKENI. The germline V and J ends were trimmed by 3 bases and 7 bases, with 27 bases remaining between them. CDR3 length: 18 amino acids. The CDR3 region has the DNA TGTGCCAGCTCACCGGCAGGGAACCCTCCTGTCCTGAAGAGTGAAGCTTTCTTT. This encodes CASSPAGNPPVLKSEAFF.

Many counts were recorded for this clonotype. The chain has TRBV12-3 or TRBV12-4 and TRBJ2-7; possible D gene TRBD1, 5 bases. V dropped 6 bases and J dropped 6 bases, with 9 bases sitting between them. The CDR3 has 11 amino acids. The DNA of the CDR3 is TGTGCCAGCAGCTTTAGGGGCGAGCAGTACTTC. This encodes CASSFRGEQYF.

This rearrangement joins TRBV18 to TRBJ1-5; D is perhaps TRBD1 (6 bases). V dropped 3 bases and J dropped 6 bases, with 12 bases sitting between them. There are 14 residues in the CDR3. Germline values: CDR1 KGHSH, CDR2 LQKENI. The CDR3 nucleotides read TGTGCCAGCTCACCCGGAGGGGGAGGTCAGCCCCAGCATTTT. Protein: CASSPGGGGQPQHF. The complete variable domain, with remaining parts taken from reference TRBV18 and TRBJ1-5, reads NAGVMQNPRHLVRRRGQEARLRCSPMKGHSHVYWYRQLPEEGLKFMVYLQKENIIDESGMPKERFSAEFPKEGPSILRIQQVVRGDSAAYFCASSPGGGGQPQHFGDGTRLSIL.

In its sample, this clonotype was seen a few times. The chain carries TRBV29-1 and TRBJ1-1; maybe TRBD1 (6 bases). The V and J ends lost 6 bases and 4 bases respectively, with 15 bases between them. Germline V lookup: CDR1 SQVTM, CDR2 ANQGSEA. The CDR3 loop spans 13 amino acids. The CDR3 DNA follows: TGCAGCGTAAGGGTAGGGGGTACCACTGAAGCTTTCTTT. Amino acids: CSVRVGGTTEAFF.

This chain joins TRBV4-3 and TRBJ2-4; TRBD2 agrees at 11 bases. Germline loops: CDR1 LGHNA, CDR2 YSLEER. V shed 2 bases, J shed 8 bases, and the junction held 5 bases outside the gene matches. This CDR3 is 15 amino acids long. In DNA form, the CDR3 reads TGCGCCAGCAGCCAATCTAGCGGGGGGCGGTACATTCAGTACTTC. Protein product: CASSQSSGGRYIQYF.

The table lists this clonotype with a few counts. The chain recombines TRBV4-3 with TRBJ1-1; D possibly corresponds to TRBD1 (6 bases). Per the germline V gene, CDR1 is LGHNA and CDR2 is YSLEER. V lost 0 bases to trimming and J lost 7 bases, with 18 bases between them. This CDR3 region has 16 residues. The CDR3 reads CASSQETSGGDREAFF. CDR3 coding DNA: TGCGCCAGCAGCCAAGAAACTTCGGGGGGCGATCGTGAAGCTTTCTTT.

This clonotype showed up just a few times. V is TRBV7-9 and J is TRBJ2-7; no clear D gene. The CDR3 has 13 amino acids. Germline V gene sequence: CDR1 SEHNR, CDR2 FQNEAQ (reference sequence). V was pared by 4 bases and J by 1 base, with 8 bases between. The CDR3 reads CASSSWSSYEQYF. Here the CDR3 DNA reads TGTGCCAGCAGCTCCTGGTCATCCTACGAGCAGTACTTC.

Concerning this clonotype: The junction departs from germline at one end; a sequencing error may be responsible. The gene calls are TRBV12-3 or TRBV12-4 and TRBJ2-3; 11 bases fit TRBD2. The CDR3 sequence is 16 residues long. CDR3 nucleotide sequence: TGTGCCAGCAGTCCGACTAGCGGGGCCAGCACAAATACGCAGTATTTT. Protein sequence: CASSPTSGASTNTQYF.

The V gene is TRBV20-1, the J gene TRBJ2-5; 11 nucleotides match TRBD2. This CDR3 region has 13 residues. With 7 bases clipped from V and 4 bases from J, the junction kept 5 bases outside the gene matches. From germline, CDR1 is DFQATT and CDR2 SNEGSKA (reference sequence). Here the CDR3 reads CSGASGGIETQYF. The CDR3, as DNA: TGCAGTGGCGCTAGCGGGGGGATAGAGACCCAGTACTTC.

This clonotype was found many times. This chain links TRBV7-2 with TRBJ2-3; the D is unclear. Between the trimmed V and J ends, which lost 3 bases and 4 bases, there was a span of 11 bases. Germline V gene sequence: CDR1 SGHTA, CDR2 FQGNSA. The CDR3 loop spans 14 amino acids. CDR3 DNA: TGTGCCAGCAGCTTCTCTCGGGTCCCAGATACGCAGTATTTT. Translation: CASSFSRVPDTQYF.

At least ten counts were recorded for this clonotype. The chain links TRBV4-3 to TRBJ2-3; TRBD2 matches 8 bases. With V trimmed by 0 bases and J by 2 bases, 4 bases remained unmatched. In germline, CDR1 is LGHNA, CDR2 YSLEER. CDR3 length: 16 amino acids. The DNA for the CDR3 is TGCGCCAGCAGCCAAGATGGGCGGGGGGACACAGATACGCAGTATTTT. This encodes CASSQDGRGDTDTQYF.

V usage is TRBV29-1 and J usage is TRBJ1-2; D may be TRBD1 (6 bases). The CDR3 contains 12 residues. CDR1 is SQVTM and CDR2 is ANQGSEA in the germline V gene. V was clipped by 6 bases and J by 2 bases, with 10 bases between them. For the CDR3, the DNA is TGCAGCGTCCACACAGGGAACTATGGCTACACCTTC. Translated, it gives CSVHTGNYGYTF.

As for this clonotype: One junction end disagrees with the germline gene, perhaps due to a read error. The CDR3 DNA sequence: TGCGCCAGCAGCGTCTCCCCCCAACGAGAGACCCAGTACTTC. This sequence encodes CASSVSPQRETQYF. The chain carries TRBV9 and TRBJ2-7; D not certain. Near its end, the DNA agrees better with TRBJ2-5, so the J call may be wrong. The CDR3 extends over 14 amino acids. Looked up from germline, CDR1 is SGDLS and CDR2 is YYNGEE.

This clonotype turned up a few times. V usage is TRBV7-8 and J usage is TRBJ1-2; a weak D match, TRBD1 (5 bases). Trimming pared 4 bases from V and 5 bases from J, leaving 14 bases between. The length of the CDR3 is 14 residues. CDR1 SGHVS and CDR2 FQNEAQ come from the germline V gene. The CDR3: CASSSTQGGYGYTF. The DNA for the CDR3 is TGTGCCAGCAGCTCTACCCAGGGTGGGTATGGCTACACCTTC.

The rearrangement links TRBV7-2 to TRBJ1-6; possibly TRBD1 for D (5 bases). Germline CDR1 is SGHTA and CDR2 is FQGNSA. V lost 1 base, J lost 7 bases, and 14 bases lay in between. This CDR3 is built from 16 residues. This CDR3 reads CASSLGPRATNSPLHF. CDR3 in DNA: TGTGCCAGCAGCTTAGGGCCCAGGGCCACAAATTCACCCCTCCACTTT. Looking up the rest from reference TRBV7-2 and TRBJ1-6 gives the full variable domain: GAGVSQSPSNKVTEKGKDVELRCDPISGHTALYWYRQSLGQGLEFLIYFQGNSAPDKSGLPSDRFSAERTGGSVSTLTIQRTQQEDSAVYLCASSLGPRATNSPLHFGNGTRLTVT.

This clonotype has just a few counts. This chain connects TRBV20-1 to TRBJ1-2, with 7 bases aligning to TRBD1. Germline-derived CDR1 and CDR2 are DFQATT and SNEGSKA (reference sequence). The V and J ends lost 8 bases and 6 bases, in that order; junction bases with no gene match: 9. The CDR3 runs 12 residues. CDR3 nucleotide sequence: TGCAGTAAAATGACAGGGTTGAATGGCTACACCTTC. Encoded protein: CSKMTGLNGYTF.